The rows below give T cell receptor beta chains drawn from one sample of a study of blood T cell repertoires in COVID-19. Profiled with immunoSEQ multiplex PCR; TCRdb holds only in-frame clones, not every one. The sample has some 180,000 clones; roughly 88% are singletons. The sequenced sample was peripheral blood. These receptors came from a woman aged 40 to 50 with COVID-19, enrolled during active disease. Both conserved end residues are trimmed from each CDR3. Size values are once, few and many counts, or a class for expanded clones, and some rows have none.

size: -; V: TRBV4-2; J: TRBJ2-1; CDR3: ASSPKTGLEDYNEQF
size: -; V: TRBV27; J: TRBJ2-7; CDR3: ASSFRQSAGSYEQY
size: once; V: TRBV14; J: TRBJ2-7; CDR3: ASSQGLVPWAEQY
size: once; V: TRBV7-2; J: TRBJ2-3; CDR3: ASSLGWRPRTTDTQY
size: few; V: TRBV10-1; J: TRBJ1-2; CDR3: ASSETAEYGYT
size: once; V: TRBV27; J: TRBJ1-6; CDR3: ASSRGHSSYNSPLH
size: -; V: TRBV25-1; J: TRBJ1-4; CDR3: ASSSRAGEKLF
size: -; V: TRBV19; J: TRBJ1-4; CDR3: ASSRGRENEKLF
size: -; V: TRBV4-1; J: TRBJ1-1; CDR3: ASSQDEGAVREAF
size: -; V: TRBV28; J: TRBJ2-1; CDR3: ASSSAGGLSEQF
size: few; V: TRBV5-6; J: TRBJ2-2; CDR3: ASSYPGQWGELF
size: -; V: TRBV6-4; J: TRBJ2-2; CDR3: ASSDSEAGELF
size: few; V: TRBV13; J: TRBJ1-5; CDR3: ASSYRSGGKYNQPQH
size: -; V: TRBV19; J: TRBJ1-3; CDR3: ASSMYRDSGNTIY
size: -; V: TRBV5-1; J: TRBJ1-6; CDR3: ASSLVGGSNSPLH
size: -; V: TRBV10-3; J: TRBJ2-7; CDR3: ATAPQGQNREQY
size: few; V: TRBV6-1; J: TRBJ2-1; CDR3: ASSDWRRYNEQF
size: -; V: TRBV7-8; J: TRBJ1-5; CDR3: ASSLAVAGGARQPQH
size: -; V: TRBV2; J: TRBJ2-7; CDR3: ASSYRLAKSHEQY
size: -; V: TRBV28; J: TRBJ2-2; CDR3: ASSSDRGYTGELF
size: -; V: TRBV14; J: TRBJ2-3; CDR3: ASSLYGRVTDTQY
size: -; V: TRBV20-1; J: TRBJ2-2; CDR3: SASVGAGATGELF
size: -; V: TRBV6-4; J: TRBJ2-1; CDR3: ASSEGLAAYNEQF
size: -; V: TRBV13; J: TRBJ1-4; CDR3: ASSLTGTGPAEKLF
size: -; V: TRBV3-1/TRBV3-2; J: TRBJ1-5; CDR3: ASSQGVTGNQPQH
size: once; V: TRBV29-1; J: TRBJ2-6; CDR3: SAEGDWTSGANVLT
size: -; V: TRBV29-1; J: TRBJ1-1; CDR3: SVNRGGGNTEAF
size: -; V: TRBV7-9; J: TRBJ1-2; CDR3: ASSLGTGGDGGYT
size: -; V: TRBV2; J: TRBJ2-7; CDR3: ASRQGSYEQY
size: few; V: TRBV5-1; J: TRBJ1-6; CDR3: ASSLEAGTLH
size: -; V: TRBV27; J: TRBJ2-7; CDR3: ASARLAGAYEQY
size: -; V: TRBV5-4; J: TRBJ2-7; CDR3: ASSLGRGGPYEQY
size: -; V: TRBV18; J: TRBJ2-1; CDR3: ASSTQGGAYDEQF
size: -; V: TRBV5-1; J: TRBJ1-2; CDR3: ASSLSRVNGYT
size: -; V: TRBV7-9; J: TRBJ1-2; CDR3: ASSLTQSHGYT
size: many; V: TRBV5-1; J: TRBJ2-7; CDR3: ASNDDTDRPLSYEQY
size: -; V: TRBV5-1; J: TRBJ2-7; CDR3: ASSLDQGATEQY
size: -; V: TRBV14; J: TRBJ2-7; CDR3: ASSQTQVSSYEQY
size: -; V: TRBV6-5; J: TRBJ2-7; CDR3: ASSKQGSNEQY
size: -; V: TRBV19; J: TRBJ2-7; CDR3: ASSLSHLAPEQY
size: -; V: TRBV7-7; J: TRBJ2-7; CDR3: ASSPRQGYEQY
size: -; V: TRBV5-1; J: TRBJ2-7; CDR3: ASAVGSSYEQY